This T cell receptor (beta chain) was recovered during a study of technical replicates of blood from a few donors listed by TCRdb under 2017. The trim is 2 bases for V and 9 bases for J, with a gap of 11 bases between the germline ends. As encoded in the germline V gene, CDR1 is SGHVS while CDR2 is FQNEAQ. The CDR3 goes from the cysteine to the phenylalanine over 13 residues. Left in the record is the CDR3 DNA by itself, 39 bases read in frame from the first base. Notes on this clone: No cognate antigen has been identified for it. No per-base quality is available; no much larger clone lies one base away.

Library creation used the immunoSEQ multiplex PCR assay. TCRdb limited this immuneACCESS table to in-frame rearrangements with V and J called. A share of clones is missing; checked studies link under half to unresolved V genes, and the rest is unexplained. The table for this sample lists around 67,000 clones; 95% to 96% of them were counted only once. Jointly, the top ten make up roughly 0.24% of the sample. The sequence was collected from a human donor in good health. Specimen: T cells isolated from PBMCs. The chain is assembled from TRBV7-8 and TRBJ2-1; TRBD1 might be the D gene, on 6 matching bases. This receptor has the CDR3 CASSLRQDREQFF. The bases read TGTGCCAGCAGCTTAAGACAGGACCGTGAGCAGTTCTTC.